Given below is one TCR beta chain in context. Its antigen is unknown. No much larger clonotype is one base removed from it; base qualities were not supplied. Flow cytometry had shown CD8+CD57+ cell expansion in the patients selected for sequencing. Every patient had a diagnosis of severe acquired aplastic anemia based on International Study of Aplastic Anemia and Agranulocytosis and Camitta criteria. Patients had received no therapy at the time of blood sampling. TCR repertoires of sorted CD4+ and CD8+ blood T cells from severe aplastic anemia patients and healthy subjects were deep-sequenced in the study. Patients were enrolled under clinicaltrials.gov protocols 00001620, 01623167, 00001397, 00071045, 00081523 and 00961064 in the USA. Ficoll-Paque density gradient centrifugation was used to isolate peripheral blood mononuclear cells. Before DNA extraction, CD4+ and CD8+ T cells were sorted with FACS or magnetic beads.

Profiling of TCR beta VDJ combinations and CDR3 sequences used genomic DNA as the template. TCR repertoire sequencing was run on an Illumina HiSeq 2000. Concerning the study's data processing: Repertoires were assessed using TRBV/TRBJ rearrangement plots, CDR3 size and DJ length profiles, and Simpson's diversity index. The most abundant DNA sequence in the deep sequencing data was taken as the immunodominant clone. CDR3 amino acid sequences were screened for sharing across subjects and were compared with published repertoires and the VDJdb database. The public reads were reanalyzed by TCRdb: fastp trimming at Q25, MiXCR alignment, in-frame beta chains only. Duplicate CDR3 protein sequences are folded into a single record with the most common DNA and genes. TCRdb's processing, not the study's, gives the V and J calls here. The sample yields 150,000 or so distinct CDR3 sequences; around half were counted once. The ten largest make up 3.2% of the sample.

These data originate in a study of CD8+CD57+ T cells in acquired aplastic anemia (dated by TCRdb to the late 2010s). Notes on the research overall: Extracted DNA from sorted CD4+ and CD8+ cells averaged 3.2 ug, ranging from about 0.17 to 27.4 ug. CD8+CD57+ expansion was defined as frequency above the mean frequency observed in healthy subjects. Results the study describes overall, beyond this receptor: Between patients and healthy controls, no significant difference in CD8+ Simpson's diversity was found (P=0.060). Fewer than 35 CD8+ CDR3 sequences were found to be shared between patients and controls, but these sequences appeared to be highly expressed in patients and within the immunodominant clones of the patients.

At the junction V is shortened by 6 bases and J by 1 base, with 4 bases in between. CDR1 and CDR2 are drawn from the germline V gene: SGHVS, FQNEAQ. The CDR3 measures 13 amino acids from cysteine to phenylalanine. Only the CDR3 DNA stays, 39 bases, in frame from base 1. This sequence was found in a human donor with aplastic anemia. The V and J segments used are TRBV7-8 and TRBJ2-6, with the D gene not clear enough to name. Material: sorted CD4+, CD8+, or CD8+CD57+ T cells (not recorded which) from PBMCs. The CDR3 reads CASRPSGANVLTF. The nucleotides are TGTGCCAGCAGACCGTCTGGGGCCAACGTCCTGACTTTC.